Described below is a single T cell receptor beta chain sequence and its context. This entry is derived from a study of shared clonotypes between healthy human individuals. Data came from immunoSEQ multiplex PCR; TCRdb stores just in-frame clones and leaves some out. The sample holds about half a million clones; about 85% are singletons and the top ten take under 15%. CDR1 is SGHRS and CDR2 is YFSETQ in the germline V gene. The length of the CDR3 is 14 residues. Trimming removed 0 bases at V and 8 bases at J, with 11 bases between. The clonotype comes from a woman aged 40 to 50 in good health. Some clones in this sample may be carry-over from other donors' samples. V gene TRBV5-1 combines with J gene TRBJ1-4; unclear D gene. The sequencing sample was made of PBMCs. CDR3 nucleotide sequence: TGCGCCAGCAGCTTGGGGACGAGAGGCGAAAAACTGTTTTTT. Its protein product is CASSLGTRGEKLFF.